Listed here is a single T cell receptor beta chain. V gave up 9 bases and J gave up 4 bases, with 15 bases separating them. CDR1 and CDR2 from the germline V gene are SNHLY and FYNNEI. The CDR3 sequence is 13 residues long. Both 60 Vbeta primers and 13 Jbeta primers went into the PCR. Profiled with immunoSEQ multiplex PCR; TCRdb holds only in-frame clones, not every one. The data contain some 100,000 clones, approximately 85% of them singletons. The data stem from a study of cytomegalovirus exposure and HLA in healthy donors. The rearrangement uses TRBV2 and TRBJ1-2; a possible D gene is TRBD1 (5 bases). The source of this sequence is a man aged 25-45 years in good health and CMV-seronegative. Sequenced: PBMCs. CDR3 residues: CARQGVEAYGYTF. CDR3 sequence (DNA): TGTGCCAGGCAGGGCGTTGAGGCCTATGGCTACACCTTC.